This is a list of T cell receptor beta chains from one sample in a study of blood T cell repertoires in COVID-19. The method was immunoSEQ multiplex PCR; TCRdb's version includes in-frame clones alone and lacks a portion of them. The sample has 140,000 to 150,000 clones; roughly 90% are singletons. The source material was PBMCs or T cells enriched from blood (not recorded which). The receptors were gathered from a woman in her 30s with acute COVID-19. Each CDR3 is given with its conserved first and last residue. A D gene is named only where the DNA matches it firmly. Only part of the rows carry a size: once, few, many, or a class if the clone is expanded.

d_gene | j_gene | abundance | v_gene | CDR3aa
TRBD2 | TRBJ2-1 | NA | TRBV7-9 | CASSLSLAGSINEQFF
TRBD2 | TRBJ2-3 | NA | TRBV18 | CASSPVAGARTDTQYF
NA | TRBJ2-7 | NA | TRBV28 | CASIASATYEQYF
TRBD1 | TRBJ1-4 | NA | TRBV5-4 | CASSSSTGYSTTNEKLFF
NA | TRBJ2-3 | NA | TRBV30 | CAWSSAVITRDTQYF
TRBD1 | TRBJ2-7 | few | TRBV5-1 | CASSPGQGEYEQYF
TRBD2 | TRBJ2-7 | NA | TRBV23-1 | CASSHIPGKSGRSHEQYF
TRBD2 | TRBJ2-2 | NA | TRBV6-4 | CASSSSGTGELFF
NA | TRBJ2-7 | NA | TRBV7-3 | CASSLFSPYEQYF
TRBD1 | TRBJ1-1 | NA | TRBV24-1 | CATSDRGRREAFF